This T cell receptor beta chain was profiled in a study of OX40 agonist ivuxolimab in advanced cancers. Some background on the complete study: Ivuxolimab was an agonistic, fully human IgG2 monoclonal antibody directed against OX40 (CD134), a costimulatory receptor. Intravenous ivuxolimab was administered to patients every 2 weeks at six dose levels: 0.01, 0.1, 0.3, 1.5, 3 and 10 mg/kg. Of the approximately 50 dose-escalation patients, hepatocellular carcinoma was present in about 20, melanoma in about 15, renal cell carcinoma in 9 and head and neck cancer in 9. In the dose-escalation cohort, 82.7% of patients were male, and the mean age was around 60 years, with a range of about 23 to 85. Patients were allowed to have had prior anti-PD-1, anti-PD-L1 or anti-CTLA-4 therapy, and 40% of the dose-escalation patients had previously received checkpoint inhibitors. Partial responses were achieved by three dose-escalation patients, of whom one had hepatocellular carcinoma and two had cutaneous melanoma. Peripheral TCRbeta sequencing aimed to test whether ivuxolimab altered TCR sequence diversity and caused clonal T-cell expansion. The paper describes the monotherapy dose-escalation part (N of about 47 patients) of the phase I trial of ivuxolimab. Paper-wide results and their limitations: The antigen specificity of the peripheral T cells that underwent clonal expansion was not determined. Partial responders in the 0.1-3.0 mg/kg groups had among the lowest normalized peripheral clonal expansion, especially among CD8+ T cells. At doses of 0.1 to 3.0 mg/kg, clonal expansion of both CD4+ and CD8+ T cells in blood was seen between baseline and week 6. Low levels of normalized T-cell clonal expansion were also seen in some patients who did not respond. After ivuxolimab, CD8+ T cells had more expanded clones than CD4+ T cells on average.

CDR3 length: 14 amino acids, cysteine to phenylalanine. Kept here is only the CDR3 DNA, which spans 42 bases and is read in frame from base 1. The V end loses 1 base and the J end loses 5 bases, and a stretch of 12 bases separates them. CDR1 and CDR2 (LNHNV, YYDKDF) derive from the germline V gene (reference sequence). Patients with a history of autoimmune disease or receiving systemic immunosuppression were excluded from the trial. Peripheral blood for TCR sequencing was collected from all dose cohorts at baseline, on cycle 4 day 1, and on cycle 7 day 1. Samples were obtained from an open-label, multicenter, first-in-human phase I dose-escalation trial of ivuxolimab. Adults with locally advanced or metastatic head and neck squamous cell, hepatocellular, melanoma or renal cell carcinoma were enrolled in the trial. CD4+ and CD8+ T cells were sorted separately from peripheral blood before TCR sequencing.

This clone was seen more than once but under ten times. Its antigen is unknown. No base quality values were provided; no much bigger clone lies one nucleotide off. To sequence the TCRbeta CDR3 region, genomic DNA was isolated from the sorted cells. The immunoSEQ Assay was used for sequencing of TCRbeta CDR3 regions. Here the immuneACCESS table is served through TCRdb, limited to in-frame sequences with V and J called. Missing clones are a known gap in these copies; in checked studies unresolved V genes cover under half, and the rest lacks a known reason. Present in this sample are roughly 61,000 clones, less than 90% of which were seen just once. Roughly 0.5% of the sample belongs to the ten largest clones.

The chain links TRBV15 with TRBJ2-7; the D gene is not confidently resolved. The receptor was isolated from an adult with an advanced solid tumor such as melanoma, head and neck, liver or kidney cancer. The sequenced sample was CD4+ or CD8+ T cells sorted from blood, obtained in a trial of the OX40 agonist ivuxolimab. CDR3 sequence: CATSRGQDIDEQYF. The DNA sequence is given as TGTGCCACCAGCAGAGGACAAGACATTGACGAGCAGTACTTC.